This is a list of T cell receptor beta chains from one sample in a study of early T cells in non-severe SARS-CoV-2 infection. TCRdb fed the 5' RACE reads into MiXCR, producing one record per CDR3 protein. The data contain 20,000 to 25,000 distinct CDR3 sequences, more than 3.5% of them seen just once; the ten biggest clones take up less than 8.5%. Specimen: whole blood. The source of these receptors is an adult who was a healthcare worker with PCR-confirmed SARS-CoV-2 infection or an uninfected control (not recorded which). Both conserved end residues are trimmed from each CDR3.

j_call | v_call | cdr3_aa
TRBJ1-2 | TRBV19 | ASSIDRDRLYGYT
TRBJ1-2 | TRBV28 | ASIQSGQGGSGYT
TRBJ1-5 | TRBV7-2 | ASSLGLAGSQPQH
TRBJ2-7 | TRBV6-4 | ASSDDRSSYEQY
TRBJ1-1 | TRBV7-9 | ASSHTLGVEAF
TRBJ2-7 | TRBV7-2 | ASSELAGGPYEQY
TRBJ2-7 | TRBV12-3/TRBV12-4 | ASSYQVYEQY
TRBJ2-5 | TRBV7-9 | ASSLVASGETQY
TRBJ2-7 | TRBV6-2/TRBV6-3 | ASSYSGDSYEQY
TRBJ2-2 | TRBV5-4 | ASSSETGELF
TRBJ1-5 | TRBV7-2 | ASSNPAGAPQH